The 18 T cell receptor beta chains below were found in one sample sequenced in a study of CXCR3-negative and CXCR3-positive naive CD8 T cells (dated by TCRdb to between 2019 and 2020). Sequencing was performed on a NextSeq 550. The Human TCR Profiling Kit (MiLaboratory) was used to prepare UMI-labeled 5' RACE TRB cDNA libraries. Based on TCRdb reprocessing of the reads, there is one entry per CDR3 protein sequence, and DNA is missing. The table kept for this sample lists some 67,000 distinct CDR3 sequences. Around 1.4% of the sample goes to the ten largest clones. Sequenced material: naive CXCR3- CD8+ T cells from blood. The intended sense of this specimen's cell subset or site label: CD45RO-CCR7+CD27+CD95- naive CD8+ T cells lacking CXCR3 (TNR3-). Source of these receptors: a human donor in good health. Some clones in this sample may be carry-over from other donors' samples.

V and J are TRBV7-6 and TRBJ2-1; no DNA is available, so the TRBD2 call from TCRdb remains unchecked. The CDR3 length is 16 residues. CDR1 SGHVS and CDR2 FNYEAQ come from the germline V gene. The CDR3: CASSDVRTGSYNEQFF.

The J gene is TRBJ2-1, the V gene TRBV14; TCRdb's D call of TRBD2 is untestable without DNA. The germline gives CDR1 SGHDN, CDR2 FVKESK. The CDR3 runs to 15 residues. CDR3 residues: CASSQDLLADNEQFF.

The V and J genes are TRBV6-5 and TRBJ1-1; there is no DNA to check the TCRdb D call of TRBD1. Germline CDR1 MNHEY, CDR2 SVGAGI. The CDR3 contains 14 residues. The CDR3 sequence is CASTGTGADTEAFF.

The rearrangement uses TRBV15 and TRBJ2-3; TCRdb's D call, TRBD1, is unchecked because there is no DNA. This CDR3 contains 15 residues. Germline assignment: CDR1 LNHNV and CDR2 YYDKDF (reference sequence). CDR3 loop: CATSADRTSTDTQYF.

This sequence joins TRBV5-1 and TRBJ2-7. CDR1 SGHRS and CDR2 YFSETQ come from the germline V gene. The CDR3 spans 15 residues. The CDR3 protein is CASSLVGTDSYEQYF.

This chain links TRBV11-2 with TRBJ2-7; TCRdb calls TRBD2, which cannot be checked without DNA. CDR1 and CDR2 (germline): SGHAT, FQNNGV. The CDR3 covers 16 residues. CDR3 in amino acids: CASSFNGLAVSYEQYF.

This chain connects TRBV6-5 to TRBJ1-1; no DNA is available, so the TRBD1 call from TCRdb remains unchecked. The CDR3 is made up of 14 amino acids. Germline V gene data show CDR1 as MNHEY and CDR2 as SVGAGI. The CDR3 reads CASSTGGANTEAFF.

The V call is TRBV7-6, the J call TRBJ2-1; TCRdb calls TRBD2, which cannot be checked without DNA. Germline assignment: CDR1 SGHVS and CDR2 FNYEAQ. There are 13 residues in the CDR3. The chain's CDR3 is CASNAGTNDEQFF.

The chain joins TRBV29-1 to TRBJ2-3; TCRdb reports TRBD1, a call that lacks DNA to check it against. Germline V gene sequence: CDR1 SQVTM, CDR2 ANQGSEA. The CDR3 contains 13 residues. This CDR3 reads CGVNPGSTDTQYF.

This chain joins TRBV29-1 and TRBJ2-7; absent DNA, TCRdb's TRBD1 call cannot be checked. The germline V gene encodes CDR1 SQVTM and CDR2 ANQGSEA. The CDR3 is 12 residues long. The CDR3 is CSAGLGPHEQYF.

The chain is built from TRBV6-2 or TRBV6-3 and TRBJ2-1; TCRdb calls TRBD2, which cannot be checked without DNA. The CDR3 spans 18 residues. From germline, CDR1 is MNHEY and CDR2 SVGEGT. This CDR3 reads CASSYILLTSVGDNEQFF.

J is TRBJ2-1 and V is TRBV28; the TCRdb D gene call, TRBD1, has no DNA to confirm it. CDR3 length: 17 amino acids. Germline CDR1 reads MDHEN; CDR2 reads SYDVKM. The CDR3 reads CASSLYTGTGPYNEQFF.

CDR3 residues: CASSEEHSGANVLTF. V is TRBV6-4 and J is TRBJ2-6. Germline V gives CDR1 MRHNA, CDR2 SNTAGT. The length of the CDR3 is 15 residues.

The chain joins TRBV27 to TRBJ2-1; TCRdb's D call, TRBD2, is unchecked because there is no DNA. From germline, CDR1 is MNHEY and CDR2 SMNVEV (reference sequence). The CDR3 covers 15 residues. CDR3 residues: CASSEGLAQGNEQFF.

The chain carries TRBV23-1 and TRBJ2-1; the TCRdb D gene call, TRBD1, has no DNA to confirm it. TRBV23-1 is annotated as an ORF whose role is uncertain. The CDR3 is 16 residues long. CDR3: CASSQPRDRAIHEQFF.

The chain links TRBV29-1 to TRBJ2-7. CDR1 SQVTM and CDR2 ANQGSEA come from the germline V gene. This CDR3 has 14 residues. The CDR3 protein is CSVETSTSTYEQYF.

V gene TRBV29-1 combines with J gene TRBJ1-5; TCRdb's assignment of TRBD1 cannot be checked, as there is no DNA. Germline CDR1 and CDR2: SQVTM and ANQGSEA. The CDR3 has 14 residues. The CDR3 sequence: CSVARGNSNQPQHF.

The chain uses TRBV5-1 and TRBJ2-7; no DNA is available, so the TRBD1 call from TCRdb remains unchecked. Per germline, CDR1 SGHRS and CDR2 YFSETQ. CDR3 size: 19 residues. CDR3 residues: CASSLAAGAPSIPLFEQYF. Drawing the rest from reference TRBV5-1 and TRBJ2-7, the complete variable domain is KAGVTQTPRYLIKTRGQQVTLSCSPISGHRSVSWYQQTPGQGLQFLFEYFSETQRNKGNFPGRFSGRQFSNSRSEMNVSTLELGDSALYLCASSLAAGAPSIPLFEQYFGPGTRLTVT.